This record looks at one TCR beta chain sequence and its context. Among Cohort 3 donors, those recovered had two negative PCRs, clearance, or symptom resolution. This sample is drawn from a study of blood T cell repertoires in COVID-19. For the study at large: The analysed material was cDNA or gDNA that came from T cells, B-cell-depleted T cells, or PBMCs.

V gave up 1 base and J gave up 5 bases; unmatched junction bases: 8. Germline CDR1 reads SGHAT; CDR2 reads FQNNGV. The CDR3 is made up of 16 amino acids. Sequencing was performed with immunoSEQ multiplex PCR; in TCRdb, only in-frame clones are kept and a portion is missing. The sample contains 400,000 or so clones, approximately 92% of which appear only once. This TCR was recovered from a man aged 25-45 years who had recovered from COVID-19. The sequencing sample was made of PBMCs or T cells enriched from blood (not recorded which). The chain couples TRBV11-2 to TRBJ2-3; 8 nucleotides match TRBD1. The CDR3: CASSLARGRGGDTQYF. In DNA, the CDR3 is TGTGCCAGCAGCTTAGCCAGGGGGCGAGGGGGAGATACGCAGTATTTT.